The rows below give T cell receptor beta chains drawn from one sample of a study of cytomegalovirus exposure and HLA in healthy donors. Sequencing used immunoSEQ multiplex PCR; TCRdb keeps in-frame clones, though not all of them. The table shows some 170,000 clones, with about 10% occurring only once. Sequenced: PBMCs. The source is a woman aged 25 to 39 in good health and CMV-seropositive. Both conserved end residues are part of each CDR3. Fields, in order: D gene, J gene, V gene, clone size, CDR3 protein, CDR3 DNA. D genes are given only for firm matches. Clone sizes are given selectively: once, few, many, or a class where the clone is expanded.

NA,TRBJ2-7,TRBV14,NA,CASSRFTGSYEQYF,TGTGCCAGCAGCCGATTTACGGGGTCCTACGAGCAGTACTTC
TRBD1,TRBJ2-7,TRBV6-1,NA,CASSEAGTGTYEQYF,TGTGCCAGCAGTGAAGCCGGGACAGGGACCTACGAGCAGTACTTC
NA,TRBJ1-2,TRBV14,few,CASSHHSGVGYTF,TGTGCCAGCAGCCACCACTCAGGGGTCGGCTACACCTTC
NA,TRBJ1-1,TRBV10-3,NA,CAISLNREMNTEAFF,TGTGCCATCAGTCTCAACCGGGAAATGAACACTGAAGCTTTCTTT
NA,TRBJ1-2,TRBV4-2,NA,CASSQEASNYGYTF,TGTGCCAGCAGCCAAGAAGCTTCTAACTATGGCTACACCTTC
NA,TRBJ2-3,TRBV7-2,few,CASSWRGGDTQYF,TGTGCCAGCAGCTGGAGGGGGGGAGATACGCAGTATTTT
NA,TRBJ1-2,TRBV6-1,few,CASSQTVLYGYTF,TGTGCCAGCAGTCAGACAGTCCTGTATGGCTACACCTTC
TRBD1,TRBJ2-5,TRBV5-5,few,CASSPGTVIQTQYF,TGTGCCAGCAGCCCCGGGACAGTGATACAGACCCAGTACTTC
NA,TRBJ2-2,TRBV5-1,few,CASSPHRETTGELFF,TGCGCCAGCAGCCCCCACAGGGAGACCACCGGGGAGCTGTTTTTT
NA,TRBJ1-2,TRBV5-6,few,CASSLEFGEREYGYTF,TGTGCCAGCAGCTTGGAGTTCGGTGAGAGGGAATATGGCTACACCTTC
TRBD2,TRBJ2-3,TRBV30,NA,CAWSMGLAGAGDTQYF,TGTGCCTGGAGTATGGGACTAGCGGGAGCGGGAGATACGCAGTATTTT
NA,TRBJ2-7,TRBV5-6,few,CASSFRGSGYEQYF,TGTGCCAGCAGCTTCCGGGGGTCCGGATACGAGCAGTACTTC
TRBD1,TRBJ1-1,TRBV15,few,CATSRDSRAGGGPNTEAFF,TGTGCCACCAGCAGAGATTCGAGGGCAGGGGGTGGCCCCAACACTGAAGCTTTCTTT
TRBD2,TRBJ2-5,TRBV4-1,NA,CASSSLSGIQETQYF,TGCGCCAGCAGCTCCCTTAGCGGGATACAAGAGACCCAGTACTTC
TRBD1,TRBJ2-1,TRBV5-4,NA,CASSLGGQGLYNEQFF,TGTGCCAGCAGCCTCGGCGGACAGGGGCTCTACAATGAGCAGTTCTTC
TRBD2,TRBJ2-5,TRBV4-1,NA,CASSRTPPGGGPQETQYF,TGCGCCAGCAGCCGGACCCCCCCTGGGGGAGGGCCCCAAGAGACCCAGTACTTC
TRBD1,TRBJ1-1,TRBV11-2,few,CASSFQADRATNTEAFF,TGTGCCAGCAGCTTTCAGGCCGACAGGGCGACGAACACTGAAGCTTTCTTT
TRBD1,TRBJ2-1,TRBV7-8,few,CASRPAQGATFYNEQFF,TGTGCCAGCAGGCCTGCCCAGGGGGCTACTTTTTACAATGAGCAGTTCTTC
TRBD2,TRBJ2-1,TRBV6-5,few,CASRTSGRGSEQFF,TGTGCCAGCAGGACTAGCGGGAGGGGAAGTGAGCAGTTCTTC
NA,TRBJ2-7,TRBV14,NA,CASSQGQGFFYEQYF,TGTGCCAGCAGCCAAGGTCAGGGATTCTTCTACGAGCAGTACTTC
NA,TRBJ2-1,TRBV30,few,CAWSVATSYNEQFF,TGTGCCTGGAGCGTAGCGACCTCCTACAATGAGCAGTTCTTC
NA,TRBJ2-7,TRBV2,NA,CASSEGRTRPYEQYF,TGTGCCAGCAGTGAAGGGAGGACCCGACCCTACGAGCAGTACTTC
NA,TRBJ1-3,TRBV14,few,CTSSQDRVQGTGNTIYF,TGTACCAGCAGCCAAGATCGGGTACAGGGCACTGGAAACACCATATATTTT
NA,TRBJ2-2,TRBV7-7,NA,CASSGTYHTGELFF,TGTGCCAGCAGCGGGACTTACCACACCGGGGAGCTGTTTTTT
NA,TRBJ2-1,TRBV30,few,CAWNLANEQFF,TGTGCCTGGAACCTAGCCAATGAGCAGTTCTTC
NA,TRBJ1-5,TRBV30,NA,CAWSSEQGLVAQHF,TGTGCCTGGAGTTCCGAGCAAGGTCTAGTGGCCCAGCATTTT
TRBD1,TRBJ1-2,TRBV11-2,NA,CASSLGQGPANYGYTF,TGTGCCAGCAGCTTAGGACAGGGGCCCGCTAACTATGGCTACACCTTC
NA,TRBJ2-3,TRBV5-1,few,CASSPTVPRSTDTQYF,TGCGCCAGCAGCCCGACAGTACCTCGTAGCACAGATACGCAGTATTTT
NA,TRBJ1-2,TRBV18,NA,CASSRDAPLVDTF,TGTGCCAGCTCGCGGGACGCCCCTCTAGTTGACACCTTC
TRBD2,TRBJ2-7,TRBV6-1,few,CASNWGLYIYEQYF,TGTGCCAGCAATTGGGGACTATACATATACGAGCAGTACTTC